Listed below are T cell receptor beta chains from one sample, sequenced in a study of long-term antiretroviral therapy in people with HIV. Here immunoSEQ multiplex PCR was the method, and the copy in TCRdb shows in-frame clones only, minus some. The sample includes about 18,000 clones, about 81% of them seen just once. Sequences were derived from unsorted PBMCs, sampled 0.3 years after starting antiretroviral therapy. All receptors derive from a woman between 50 and 59 years old with HIV. Both conserved end residues are part of each CDR3. The D gene is left open where the match is weak. For some rows the clone size is stated as once, few or many, or as a class when expanded; others skip it.

D gene: -
J gene: TRBJ1-1
V gene: TRBV4-1
clone size: -
CDR3 protein: CASSQEGGLNTEAFF
CDR3 DNA: TGCGCCAGCAGCCAAGAAGGGGGGCTGAACACTGAAGCTTTCTTT

D gene: TRBD2
J gene: TRBJ2-1
V gene: TRBV2
clone size: -
CDR3 protein: CASSGTSGGFYNEQFF
CDR3 DNA: TGTGCCAGCAGTGGGACTAGCGGGGGGTTCTACAATGAGCAGTTCTTC

D gene: -
J gene: TRBJ2-7
V gene: TRBV7-8
clone size: -
CDR3 protein: CASSHDSYEQYF
CDR3 DNA: TGTGCCAGCAGCCATGACTCCTACGAGCAGTACTTC

D gene: TRBD1
J gene: TRBJ2-1
V gene: TRBV6-5
clone size: -
CDR3 protein: CASSAGGWNEQFF
CDR3 DNA: TGTGCCAGCAGCGCAGGGGGCTGGAATGAGCAGTTCTTC

D gene: -
J gene: TRBJ2-5
V gene: TRBV18
clone size: -
CDR3 protein: CASSLSTAMGNTKETQYF
CDR3 DNA: TGTGCCAGCTCATTATCGACTGCCATGGGGAACACCAAAGAGACCCAGTACTTC

D gene: -
J gene: TRBJ2-5
V gene: TRBV6-5
clone size: -
CDR3 protein: CATSKVETQYF
CDR3 DNA: TGTGCCACGTCCAAGGTGGAGACCCAGTACTTC

D gene: -
J gene: TRBJ1-1
V gene: TRBV28
clone size: -
CDR3 protein: CASSLRGQAFF
CDR3 DNA: TGTGCCAGCAGTTTACGGGGCCAAGCTTTCTTT

D gene: -
J gene: TRBJ2-5
V gene: TRBV7-2
clone size: -
CDR3 protein: CASSPLPPGDETQYF
CDR3 DNA: TGTGCCAGCAGCCCCCTCCCCCCCGGGGATGAGACCCAGTACTTC

D gene: TRBD1
J gene: TRBJ2-2
V gene: TRBV25-1
clone size: -
CDR3 protein: CASTQWGTGLSTGELFF
CDR3 DNA: TGTGCCAGCACTCAATGGGGGACAGGGCTGTCTACCGGGGAGCTGTTTTTT

D gene: -
J gene: TRBJ1-5
V gene: TRBV6-6
clone size: -
CDR3 protein: CASSSRESGLNQPQHF
CDR3 DNA: TGTGCCAGCAGTTCACGGGAGTCGGGCCTTAATCAGCCCCAGCATTTT

D gene: -
J gene: TRBJ2-1
V gene: TRBV19
clone size: few
CDR3 protein: CASSIGGRNNEQFF
CDR3 DNA: TGTGCCAGTAGTATTGGCGGGCGCAACAATGAGCAGTTCTTC

D gene: -
J gene: TRBJ1-3
V gene: TRBV5-1
clone size: few
CDR3 protein: CASSSQGGDSGNTIYF
CDR3 DNA: TGCGCCAGCAGCTCCCAGGGTGGGGACTCTGGAAACACCATATATTTT

D gene: TRBD2
J gene: TRBJ2-1
V gene: TRBV7-3
clone size: -
CDR3 protein: CASSLSSGGHNEQFF
CDR3 DNA: TGTGCCAGCAGCTTAAGTAGCGGGGGCCACAATGAGCAGTTCTTC

D gene: TRBD1
J gene: TRBJ1-2
V gene: TRBV7-9
clone size: -
CDR3 protein: CASSAPRQGVNYGYTF
CDR3 DNA: TGTGCCAGCAGCGCCCCCCGGCAGGGGGTTAACTATGGCTACACCTTC

D gene: -
J gene: TRBJ2-7
V gene: TRBV21-1
clone size: -
CDR3 protein: CASSPGTRAAYEQYF
CDR3 DNA: TGTGCCAGCAGCCCTGGAACTAGGGCTGCCTACGAGCAGTACTTC

D gene: -
J gene: TRBJ2-2
V gene: TRBV7-9
clone size: -
CDR3 protein: CASSRGMNTGELFF
CDR3 DNA: TGTGCCAGCAGTAGGGGCATGAACACCGGGGAGCTGTTTTTT

D gene: -
J gene: TRBJ1-1
V gene: TRBV28
clone size: -
CDR3 protein: CASSPRHSGGLSTEAFF
CDR3 DNA: TGTGCCAGCAGTCCCCGACACTCCGGGGGCCTGAGCACTGAAGCTTTCTTT

D gene: -
J gene: TRBJ2-4
V gene: TRBV5-4
clone size: -
CDR3 protein: CASSVGGGSAKNIQYF
CDR3 DNA: TGTGCCAGCAGCGTTGGAGGGGGTTCTGCCAAAAACATTCAGTACTTC

D gene: -
J gene: TRBJ2-3
V gene: TRBV29-1
clone size: -
CDR3 protein: CSVAGGNTQYF
CDR3 DNA: TGCAGCGTTGCCGGCGGGAATACGCAGTATTTT

D gene: -
J gene: TRBJ2-6
V gene: TRBV7-8
clone size: -
CDR3 protein: CASRPTLGFPRGANVLTF
CDR3 DNA: TGTGCCAGCAGGCCAACGCTTGGGTTCCCTCGTGGGGCCAACGTCCTGACTTTC

D gene: TRBD2
J gene: TRBJ2-3
V gene: TRBV5-1
clone size: -
CDR3 protein: CASNIEDSWTSAPDTQYF
CDR3 DNA: TGCGCCAGCAATATCGAGGATTCGTGGACTAGCGCTCCAGATACGCAGTATTTT

D gene: TRBD1
J gene: TRBJ1-1
V gene: TRBV19
clone size: -
CDR3 protein: CASSIGDRNTEAFF
CDR3 DNA: TGTGCCAGTAGTATAGGGGACAGGAACACTGAAGCTTTCTTT

D gene: -
J gene: TRBJ2-5
V gene: TRBV2
clone size: -
CDR3 protein: CASSESIALRETQYF
CDR3 DNA: TGTGCCAGCAGTGAATCTATAGCTTTGAGGGAGACCCAGTACTTC

D gene: -
J gene: TRBJ2-3
V gene: TRBV30
clone size: -
CDR3 protein: CAWSRVGGTDTQYF
CDR3 DNA: TGTGCCTGGAGTAGAGTGGGGGGAACAGATACGCAGTATTTT

D gene: TRBD1
J gene: TRBJ2-7
V gene: TRBV4-2
clone size: -
CDR3 protein: CASSHTPPGQESYEQYF
CDR3 DNA: TGTGCCAGCAGCCATACACCTCCGGGACAGGAATCCTACGAGCAGTACTTC

D gene: TRBD1
J gene: TRBJ2-2
V gene: TRBV29-1
clone size: -
CDR3 protein: CSANTEVRQGAANTGELFF
CDR3 DNA: TGCAGCGCGAACACCGAGGTGCGGCAGGGGGCAGCGAACACCGGGGAGCTGTTTTTT

D gene: TRBD1
J gene: TRBJ1-3
V gene: TRBV5-1
clone size: -
CDR3 protein: CASSPDRAGNTIYF
CDR3 DNA: TGCGCCAGCAGCCCTGACAGGGCTGGAAACACCATATATTTT

D gene: TRBD1
J gene: TRBJ2-1
V gene: TRBV10-3
clone size: -
CDR3 protein: CAIGKQGSRYNEQFF
CDR3 DNA: TGTGCCATCGGCAAACAGGGGTCGCGATACAATGAGCAGTTCTTC

D gene: TRBD1
J gene: TRBJ1-4
V gene: TRBV4-1
clone size: few
CDR3 protein: CASSQEKRTGRSATNEKLFF
CDR3 DNA: TGCGCCAGCAGCCAAGAAAAGAGGACAGGCAGAAGTGCAACTAATGAAAAACTGTTTTTT

D gene: -
J gene: TRBJ2-1
V gene: TRBV7-3
clone size: few
CDR3 protein: CASSPLFVGYNEQFF
CDR3 DNA: TGTGCCAGCAGCCCCTTGTTTGTGGGTTACAATGAGCAGTTCTTC

D gene: -
J gene: TRBJ1-2
V gene: TRBV5-1
clone size: -
CDR3 protein: CASRGGLVDGYTF
CDR3 DNA: TGCGCCAGCAGGGGGGGTTTAGTCGATGGCTACACCTTC

D gene: -
J gene: TRBJ1-5
V gene: TRBV7-2
clone size: -
CDR3 protein: CASSSESYSNQPQHF
CDR3 DNA: TGTGCCAGCAGCTCAGAGAGTTATAGCAATCAGCCCCAGCATTTT

D gene: -
J gene: TRBJ1-6
V gene: TRBV11-2
clone size: -
CDR3 protein: CASSSPLHLPGSPLHF
CDR3 DNA: TGTGCCAGCAGCTCCCCCCTCCACCTCCCTGGCTCACCCCTCCACTTT

D gene: -
J gene: TRBJ2-2
V gene: TRBV9
clone size: few
CDR3 protein: CASSATGNPGELFF
CDR3 DNA: TGTGCCAGCAGCGCGACAGGTAATCCCGGGGAGCTGTTTTTT

D gene: -
J gene: TRBJ2-3
V gene: TRBV11-2
clone size: -
CDR3 protein: CASSSEPLTTDTQYF
CDR3 DNA: TGTGCCAGCAGCTCCGAACCCCTAACTACAGATACGCAGTATTTT

D gene: -
J gene: TRBJ1-2
V gene: TRBV5-1
clone size: -
CDR3 protein: CASSFPGEGTHYTF
CDR3 DNA: TGCGCCAGCAGCTTTCCTGGGGAGGGGACCCACTACACCTTC

D gene: -
J gene: TRBJ2-1
V gene: TRBV19
clone size: -
CDR3 protein: CASSISGDSLSYNEQFF
CDR3 DNA: TGTGCCAGTAGTATTAGCGGCGACAGCCTCTCGTACAATGAGCAGTTCTTC

D gene: -
J gene: TRBJ2-5
V gene: TRBV14
clone size: -
CDR3 protein: CASSQDTGGPETQYF
CDR3 DNA: TGTGCCAGCAGCCAGGACACGGGGGGCCCAGAGACCCAGTACTTC

D gene: TRBD2
J gene: TRBJ2-5
V gene: TRBV29-1
clone size: -
CDR3 protein: CSVTRLAGGPATQYF
CDR3 DNA: TGCAGCGTTACTCGACTAGCGGGGGGACCGGCGACCCAGTACTTC

D gene: -
J gene: TRBJ1-5
V gene: TRBV28
clone size: -
CDR3 protein: CASSWRGVRNQPQHF
CDR3 DNA: TGTGCCAGCAGTTGGCGCGGGGTCCGGAATCAGCCCCAGCATTTT

D gene: TRBD1
J gene: TRBJ1-4
V gene: TRBV27
clone size: few
CDR3 protein: CASRDRGVGEKLFF
CDR3 DNA: TGTGCCAGCAGAGACAGGGGAGTGGGAGAAAAACTGTTTTTT

D gene: -
J gene: TRBJ1-2
V gene: TRBV12-2
clone size: -
CDR3 protein: CASRLATGTGYTF
CDR3 DNA: TGTGCAAGTCGCTTAGCGACAGGGACCGGCTACACCTTC

D gene: -
J gene: TRBJ2-2
V gene: TRBV19
clone size: -
CDR3 protein: CASSIGSARALNTGELFF
CDR3 DNA: TGTGCCAGTAGTATAGGGTCTGCTCGGGCCCTGAACACCGGGGAGCTGTTTTTT

D gene: TRBD1
J gene: TRBJ2-2
V gene: TRBV2
clone size: -
CDR3 protein: CASSSGQPTGELFF
CDR3 DNA: TGTGCCAGCAGCTCGGGACAGCCCACCGGGGAGCTGTTTTTT

D gene: TRBD2
J gene: TRBJ2-2
V gene: TRBV2
clone size: -
CDR3 protein: CASSEDRGGTGELFF
CDR3 DNA: TGTGCCAGCAGTGAAGACCGGGGGGGCACCGGGGAGCTGTTTTTT

D gene: -
J gene: TRBJ1-5
V gene: TRBV11-2
clone size: -
CDR3 protein: CASSLLEVGQPQHF
CDR3 DNA: TGTGCCAGCAGCTTACTGGAAGTTGGACAGCCCCAGCATTTT

D gene: TRBD1
J gene: TRBJ2-1
V gene: TRBV11-1
clone size: -
CDR3 protein: CASSLRDRAYNEQFF
CDR3 DNA: TGTGCCAGCAGCTTACGGGACAGGGCCTACAATGAGCAGTTCTTC

D gene: -
J gene: TRBJ1-2
V gene: TRBV30
clone size: -
CDR3 protein: CAWSVGQSYGYTF
CDR3 DNA: TGTGCCTGGAGTGTCGGGCAGTCATATGGCTACACCTTC

D gene: -
J gene: TRBJ2-1
V gene: TRBV5-1
clone size: large
CDR3 protein: CASSLAVSSYNEQFF
CDR3 DNA: TGCGCCAGCAGCTTGGCGGTAAGCTCCTACAATGAGCAGTTCTTC

D gene: TRBD2
J gene: TRBJ2-7
V gene: TRBV5-4
clone size: -
CDR3 protein: CASSLVAGGPYEQYF
CDR3 DNA: TGTGCCAGCAGCTTGGTCGCGGGGGGGCCCTACGAGCAGTACTTC

D gene: -
J gene: TRBJ1-5
V gene: TRBV7-9
clone size: -
CDR3 protein: CASSRAGYNQPQHF
CDR3 DNA: TGTGCCAGCAGCCGGGCGGGTTACAATCAGCCCCAGCATTTT

D gene: -
J gene: TRBJ1-5
V gene: TRBV19
clone size: -
CDR3 protein: CASRNEGQPQHF
CDR3 DNA: TGTGCCAGTAGGAACGAGGGGCAGCCCCAGCATTTT

D gene: -
J gene: TRBJ1-2
V gene: TRBV4-1
clone size: few
CDR3 protein: CASSPSIIMDGYTF
CDR3 DNA: TGCGCCAGCAGCCCCTCGATCATCATGGACGGCTACACCTTC

D gene: -
J gene: TRBJ1-5
V gene: TRBV27
clone size: -
CDR3 protein: CASSFYRDNQPQHF
CDR3 DNA: TGTGCCAGCAGTTTCTACAGGGACAATCAGCCCCAGCATTTT